These T cell receptor beta chains were read from a single sample in a study of monozygotic twins with inflammatory bowel disease. TCRdb re-called the 5' RACE reads and shows each CDR3 protein once, DNA omitted. The sample data list some 210,000 distinct CDR3 sequences. The material sequenced was blood. The origin of the receptors is a human donor with ulcerative colitis or Crohn's disease, or a healthy co-twin of an affected twin (not recorded which). Each CDR3 is given with its conserved first and last residue.

CDR3aa: CASSLSTGRNEQFF
v_gene: TRBV7-8
j_gene: TRBJ2-1

CDR3aa: CSVEQGAIDTQYF
v_gene: TRBV29-1
j_gene: TRBJ2-3

CDR3aa: CASSLRTGGLGTF
v_gene: TRBV5-4
j_gene: TRBJ1-2

CDR3aa: CSVEGYQGYGYTF
v_gene: TRBV29-1
j_gene: TRBJ1-2

CDR3aa: CSASLTGVTMSSYEQYF
v_gene: TRBV20-1
j_gene: TRBJ2-7

CDR3aa: CASSLHGGIRNQPQHF
v_gene: TRBV28
j_gene: TRBJ1-5

CDR3aa: CASSTSRDSEKLFF
v_gene: TRBV6-6
j_gene: TRBJ1-4

CDR3aa: CASSFPIPGQVEIQYF
v_gene: TRBV7-7
j_gene: TRBJ2-4

CDR3aa: CASTRGENTEAFF
v_gene: TRBV27
j_gene: TRBJ1-1

CDR3aa: CASSLASGGSYNEQFF
v_gene: TRBV7-8
j_gene: TRBJ2-1

CDR3aa: CASSLALSDGYTF
v_gene: TRBV3-1
j_gene: TRBJ1-2

CDR3aa: CASSFKNYMAEQYF
v_gene: TRBV5-1
j_gene: TRBJ2-7

CDR3aa: CASSLAIGTGQVF
v_gene: TRBV12-3/TRBV12-4
j_gene: TRBJ2-3

CDR3aa: CASSYSAYRANEQFF
v_gene: TRBV4-1
j_gene: TRBJ2-1

CDR3aa: CASRLDRDNGYTF
v_gene: TRBV5-1
j_gene: TRBJ1-2

CDR3aa: CASSLDGINYGYTF
v_gene: TRBV5-1
j_gene: TRBJ1-2

CDR3aa: CACKTASNEKLFF
v_gene: TRBV12-3/TRBV12-4
j_gene: TRBJ1-4

CDR3aa: CASSAGGSDTQYF
v_gene: TRBV5-1
j_gene: TRBJ2-3

CDR3aa: CASSPTIGLNTEAFF
v_gene: TRBV7-8
j_gene: TRBJ1-1

CDR3aa: CSVEPSQNTEAFF
v_gene: TRBV29-1
j_gene: TRBJ1-1

CDR3aa: CASSSRVEDSGNTIYF
v_gene: TRBV3-1
j_gene: TRBJ1-3

CDR3aa: CASSISALLQETQYF
v_gene: TRBV19
j_gene: TRBJ2-5

CDR3aa: CASSLFQIQETQYF
v_gene: TRBV7-9
j_gene: TRBJ2-5

CDR3aa: CASSYSTAHDTHTEAFF
v_gene: TRBV6-5
j_gene: TRBJ1-1

CDR3aa: CASSLQGIHGYTF
v_gene: TRBV5-4
j_gene: TRBJ1-2

CDR3aa: CASSRQNTGELFF
v_gene: TRBV7-9
j_gene: TRBJ2-2

CDR3aa: CATSDPDSPGYTF
v_gene: TRBV24-1
j_gene: TRBJ1-2

CDR3aa: CASSPWGGEGYYGYTF
v_gene: TRBV6-1
j_gene: TRBJ1-2

CDR3aa: CASSQGLAGAGDTQYF
v_gene: TRBV4-2
j_gene: TRBJ2-3

CDR3aa: CASSENGNTEAFF
v_gene: TRBV10-2
j_gene: TRBJ1-1

CDR3aa: CASSVQGPGENGYTF
v_gene: TRBV5-1
j_gene: TRBJ1-2

CDR3aa: CASSQPWGAYQNDRNTIYF
v_gene: TRBV3-1
j_gene: TRBJ1-3

CDR3aa: CASSQPTGHGLNEQFF
v_gene: TRBV5-1
j_gene: TRBJ2-1

CDR3aa: CASSFLGGQGPNYGYTF
v_gene: TRBV11-2
j_gene: TRBJ1-2

CDR3aa: CASSLDSGNTIYF
v_gene: TRBV7-7
j_gene: TRBJ1-3

CDR3aa: CASSPQATGIPTGELFF
v_gene: TRBV5-1
j_gene: TRBJ2-2

CDR3aa: CASMPLRGREQYF
v_gene: TRBV12-3/TRBV12-4
j_gene: TRBJ2-7

CDR3aa: CASSGGNTQYF
v_gene: TRBV9
j_gene: TRBJ2-3

CDR3aa: CASSPPGQAVTFF
v_gene: TRBV18
j_gene: TRBJ1-1

CDR3aa: CARMGTRGEQYF
v_gene: TRBV2
j_gene: TRBJ2-7

CDR3aa: CSALPGQGGYSNQPQHF
v_gene: TRBV20-1
j_gene: TRBJ1-5

CDR3aa: CASSYGGEGTQYF
v_gene: TRBV6-6
j_gene: TRBJ2-5

CDR3aa: CASSYQPGHQAYEQYF
v_gene: TRBV6-5
j_gene: TRBJ2-7

CDR3aa: CSVETTGGTEAFF
v_gene: TRBV29-1
j_gene: TRBJ1-1

CDR3aa: CASSQVYREQETQYF
v_gene: TRBV4-1
j_gene: TRBJ2-5

CDR3aa: CSARPRTGILGGTQYF
v_gene: TRBV20-1
j_gene: TRBJ2-5

CDR3aa: CSASVAGLTDTQYF
v_gene: TRBV20-1
j_gene: TRBJ2-3

CDR3aa: CSGGQGYEQYF
v_gene: TRBV29-1
j_gene: TRBJ2-7

CDR3aa: CASSWRGPGVEAFF
v_gene: TRBV5-1
j_gene: TRBJ1-1

CDR3aa: CASSAGFTNYGYTF
v_gene: TRBV6-1
j_gene: TRBJ1-2

CDR3aa: CASSLTPLSSYNEQFF
v_gene: TRBV5-1
j_gene: TRBJ2-1

CDR3aa: CASSLAHGFNEKLFF
v_gene: TRBV27
j_gene: TRBJ1-4

CDR3aa: CSSPGLAGGRNEQFF
v_gene: TRBV29-1
j_gene: TRBJ2-1

CDR3aa: CASSPTGSGYTF
v_gene: TRBV6-5
j_gene: TRBJ1-2

CDR3aa: CASSLYLRSGANVLTF
v_gene: TRBV5-6
j_gene: TRBJ2-6